These 11 T cell receptor beta chains were sequenced from one sample in a study of blood T cell repertoires in COVID-19. The protocol was immunoSEQ multiplex PCR, while the TCRdb copy is restricted to in-frame clones and leaves out a portion. This table has 200,000 to 250,000 clones, roughly 88% appearing once. Sequencing was performed on peripheral blood. The source of these receptors is a man aged 45-60 years with COVID-19, enrolled during active disease.

This clone was seen once. The CDR3: CASSPKPPGSYNEQFF. The CDR3, as DNA: TGTGCCAGCAGCCCCAAACCCCCGGGTTCCTACAATGAGCAGTTCTTC. This chain connects TRBV11-3 to TRBJ2-1; no clear D. The germline V gene encodes CDR1 SGHNT and CDR2 YENEEA. The CDR3 has 16 residues. V lost 5 bases and J 1 base, leaving 15 bases between the germline ends.

V usage is TRBV7-8 and J usage is TRBJ1-3; D is uncertain. In germline, CDR1 is SGHVS, CDR2 FQNEAQ. Trimming left V 3 bases short and J 0 bases short, with 21 bases between. This CDR3 has 19 amino acids. The CDR3 DNA follows: TGTGCCAGCAGCTTCAACAAGACTACGACGCTCTTCTCTGGAAACACCATATATTTT. As protein: CASSFNKTTTLFSGNTIYF.

The rearrangement uses TRBV6-5 and TRBJ2-5, with TRBD1 matching 10 bases. Germline V gene lookup returns CDR1 MNHEY and CDR2 SVGAGI. The CDR3 has 14 amino acids. The V gene end was trimmed by 6 bases and the J gene end by 2 bases; junction bases not matched to a gene: 3. This CDR3 is CASRGTGAQETQYF. The CDR3 DNA follows: TGTGCCAGCAGGGGGACAGGGGCTCAAGAGACCCAGTACTTC.

The chain carries TRBV6-2 or TRBV6-3 and TRBJ1-2; D unclear. The CDR3 length is 13 residues. V was cut by 4 bases and J by 1 base, with 7 bases left in between. CDR1 and CDR2 (germline): MNHEY, SVGEGT. The CDR3 nucleotides read TGTGCCAGCAGTTTCGTGAGTAACTATGGCTACACCTTC. It codes for CASSFVSNYGYTF.

The V and J genes are TRBV19 and TRBJ1-1, with TRBD1 as a possible D gene (5 bases). V dropped 5 bases and J dropped 4 bases, with 11 bases sitting between them. The CDR3 runs to 13 residues. Germline V gives CDR1 LNHDA, CDR2 SQIVND (reference sequence). The DNA for the CDR3 is TGTGCCAGTAGTTCCATGGGGGGCACTGAAGCTTTCTTT. Its translation: CASSSMGGTEAFF.

The chain carries TRBV4-1 and TRBJ1-2, with 8 bases fitting TRBD1. Unmatched junction bases numbered 16, after V lost 0 bases and J lost 4 bases. The CDR3 length is 19 residues. Per the germline V gene, CDR1 is MGHRA and CDR2 is YSYEKL. CDR3 region: CASSQDYGTGLLRGYGYTF. CDR3 bases: TGCGCCAGCAGCCAAGATTATGGGACAGGTCTATTACGAGGCTATGGCTACACCTTC.

This clone was observed a few times. This sequence joins TRBV4-1 and TRBJ2-2, with TRBD1 as a possible D gene (5 bases). V was pared by 5 bases and J by 2 bases, with 18 bases between. Germline V CDR1 and CDR2: MGHRA, YSYEKL. This CDR3 comprises 17 residues. CDR3 DNA sequence: TGCGCCAGCAGCTCCCTACAGGTTGTTAGAAACACCGGGGAGCTGTTTTTT. This codes for CASSSLQVVRNTGELFF.

The J gene is TRBJ1-5, the V gene TRBV10-3; tentatively, D is TRBD1 (6 bases). The germline V gene encodes CDR1 ENHRY and CDR2 SYGVKD. CDR3 length equals 13 residues. The V gene lost 4 bases and the J gene lost 6 bases, with 10 bases spanning the gap. The CDR3 nucleotides read TGTGCCATCAGTGCAGGGGTGGCTCAGCCCCAGCATTTT. Its protein product is CAISAGVAQPQHF.

The rearrangement links TRBV6-5 to TRBJ1-3; D may be TRBD1 (6 bases). The CDR3 is 13 amino acids. Germline values: CDR1 MNHEY, CDR2 SVGAGI. Trimming stripped 6 bases from V and 3 bases from J, with 9 bases between. The CDR3 coding sequence is TGTGCCAGCAGAAACAGGGTTGGAAACACCATATATTTT. It yields the protein CASRNRVGNTIYF.

The V and J genes are TRBV7-6 and TRBJ2-1; 11 bases map to TRBD1. The V and J ends lost 5 bases and 7 bases, in that order; junction bases with no gene match: 7. The CDR3 is 15 amino acids. CDR1 SGHVS and CDR2 FNYEAQ come from the germline V gene. The CDR3 bases are TGTGCCAGCAGCACGGGACAGGGGGTTAGGAATGAGCAGTTCTTC. Its translation is CASSTGQGVRNEQFF.

The rearrangement joins TRBV6-5 to TRBJ1-3; the match to TRBD1 covers 9 bases. The V and J ends lost 6 bases and 4 bases, in that order; junction bases with no gene match: 7. Germline CDR1 reads MNHEY; CDR2 reads SVGAGI. The CDR3 sequence is 15 residues long. The CDR3 DNA is TGTGCCAGCAGCTCAGGGACAGGGATCGGAAACACCATATATTTT. Translation gives CASSSGTGIGNTIYF.